The 28 T cell receptor beta chains below all came from one sample that was sequenced in a study of neurological immune-mediated disorders. Using its own MiXCR run on the 5' RACE reads, TCRdb lists one record per CDR3 protein. This table holds about 54,000 distinct CDR3 sequences, 4% found once. The specimen was CD4+ T cells from blood. The receptors were gathered from a woman in her 40s with multiple sclerosis.

Ten or more counts support this clonotype. The chain recombines TRBV20-1 with TRBJ2-3; 8 bases agree with TRBD1. The germline gives CDR1 DFQATT, CDR2 SNEGSKA (reference sequence). The CDR3 is made up of 14 amino acids. The V segment lost 0 bases and the J segment 3 bases; nucleotides outside the gene matches: 2. CDR3 nucleotide sequence: TGCAGTGCTAGAGAACAGGGGGAGACAGATACGCAGTATTTT. Residues: CSAREQGETDTQYF.

This clonotype has ten or more counts. V is TRBV20-1 and J is TRBJ1-2, with a possible D match to TRBD1 (6 bases). The CDR3 is made up of 14 amino acids. The germline CDR1 and CDR2 sequences are DFQATT and SNEGSKA (reference sequence). V lost 1 base and J 6 bases, leaving 15 bases between the germline ends. CDR3 in amino acids: CSARVQGLVNGYTF. CDR3 sequence (DNA): TGCAGTGCTAGAGTCCAGGGGCTCGTGAATGGCTACACCTTC.

This clonotype has ten or more counts. The CDR3 here is CASSGPSVGTEAFF. The CDR3 nucleotides are TGCGCCAGCAGCGGCCCCAGCGTAGGCACTGAAGCTTTCTTT. J is TRBJ1-1 and V is TRBV5-1; no clear D. The CDR3 is 14 residues long. CDR1 is SGHRS, CDR2 YFSETQ, per germline. With 4 bases removed from V and 4 bases from J, the gap between germline ends came to 14 bases. Looking up the rest from reference TRBV5-1 and TRBJ1-1 gives the full variable domain: KAGVTQTPRYLIKTRGQQVTLSCSPISGHRSVSWYQQTPGQGLQFLFEYFSETQRNKGNFPGRFSGRQFSNSRSEMNVSTLELGDSALYLCASSGPSVGTEAFFGQGTRLTVV.

This clonotype was recorded many times. CDR3 residues: CASTRAEKAGTQYF. The CDR3 region has the DNA TGTGCCAGCACGCGAGCGGAGAAGGCGGGTACGCAGTATTTT. J is TRBJ2-3 and V is TRBV7-9; tentative D call: TRBD2 (5 bases). The CDR3 is made up of 14 amino acids. V was clipped by 7 bases and J by 8 bases, with 19 bases between them. The germline V gene encodes CDR1 SEHNR and CDR2 FQNEAQ (reference sequence).

This clonotype was picked up many times. This chain uses TRBV5-1 with TRBJ2-2; D unclear. The CDR3 loop spans 15 amino acids. V dropped 4 bases and J dropped 0 bases, with 10 bases sitting between them. Germline CDR1 SGHRS, CDR2 YFSETQ. The CDR3 DNA is TGCGCCAGCAGCGAACTACAGCCGAACACCGGGGAGCTGTTTTTT. Protein: CASSELQPNTGELFF.

This clonotype was seen ten or more times. The chain uses TRBV28 and TRBJ2-7; 9 bases are shared with TRBD1. The CDR3 runs 15 residues. Germline V gene data show CDR1 as MDHEN and CDR2 as SYDVKM. Trimming took 4 bases from V and 5 from J; bases not matched to a gene: 9. CDR3 nucleotide sequence: TGTGCCAGCAGTTCACCGGGACAGGGCGCCAACGAGCAGTACTTC. Its protein product is CASSSPGQGANEQYF.

This clonotype has at least ten counts. The chain carries TRBV27 and TRBJ2-1; D call uncertain. This CDR3 spans 11 amino acids. The germline CDR1 and CDR2 sequences are MNHEY and SMNVEV (reference sequence). V was trimmed by 2 bases and J by 9 bases, leaving 5 bases between them. DNA for the CDR3: TGTGCCAGCAGTTTAATGGGTGAGCAGTTCTTC. It specifies CASSLMGEQFF.

This clonotype was picked up a small number of times. V is TRBV12-3 or TRBV12-4 and J is TRBJ2-7, with no clear D. V was trimmed by 7 bases and J by 5 bases, leaving 9 bases between them. The CDR3 covers 11 residues. CDR3 DNA: TGTGCCAGCACCCTAAATGACGAGCAGTACTTC. This gives the protein CASTLNDEQYF.

This clonotype came up many times. The chain carries TRBV29-1 and TRBJ1-2; TRBD1 might be the D (5 bases). Trimming shortened V by 2 bases and J by 5 bases, and 6 bases separated the two germline ends. CDR1 and CDR2 from the germline V gene are SQVTM and ANQGSEA. This CDR3 region has 11 residues. The CDR3 DNA is TGCAGCGTTGAAAGGGGATATGGCTACACCTTC. Protein: CSVERGYGYTF.

This clonotype has ten or more counts. The genes are TRBV5-1 and TRBJ2-1; TRBD1 might be the D (6 bases). There are 14 residues in the CDR3. Trimming shortened V by 2 bases and J by 10 bases, and 16 bases separated the two germline ends. Germline-derived CDR1 and CDR2 are SGHRS and YFSETQ. CDR3: CASSLELGAVEQFF. The CDR3 nucleotides are TGCGCCAGCAGCTTAGAATTGGGGGCGGTGGAGCAGTTCTTC.

This clonotype was seen repeatedly, ten times or more. The chain has TRBV18 and TRBJ2-3, with TRBD1 matching over 7 bases. The CDR3 is made up of 13 amino acids. The V and J ends lost 5 bases and 4 bases, in that order; junction bases with no gene match: 3. Germline V CDR1 and CDR2: KGHSH, LQKENI. The DNA of the CDR3 is TGTGCCAGCTCAGACAGGGCCGCAGATACGCAGTATTTT. It encodes CASSDRAADTQYF.

There are a few counts of this clonotype. V usage is TRBV19 and J usage is TRBJ2-3; 10 bases are a match to TRBD1. Per the germline V gene, CDR1 is LNHDA and CDR2 is SQIVND (reference sequence). V shed 5 bases, J shed 4 bases, and the junction held 3 bases outside the gene matches. The CDR3 loop spans 14 amino acids. In DNA form, the CDR3 reads TGTGCCAGTAGTCATGGGACAGGGGCAGATACGCAGTATTTT. Encoded protein: CASSHGTGADTQYF.

This clonotype was counted ten times or more. The J gene is TRBJ1-1, the V gene TRBV29-1; D unclear. The CDR3 loop spans 13 amino acids. With 4 bases removed from V and 0 bases from J, the gap between germline ends came to 9 bases. The germline V gene encodes CDR1 SQVTM and CDR2 ANQGSEA. Here the CDR3 reads CSVAGRLNTEAFF. DNA for the CDR3: TGCAGCGTTGCGGGAAGGCTGAACACTGAAGCTTTCTTT.

This clonotype was recorded many times. The chain employs TRBV6-5 and TRBJ1-5; 7 bases map to TRBD1. V was pared by 11 bases and J by 6 bases, with 13 bases of the junction left unmatched. Germline V gives CDR1 MNHEY, CDR2 SVGAGI. This CDR3 is built from 14 residues. In nucleotides, the CDR3 is TGTGCCTCCCGAGAAGGGGGCGCGGGTCAGCCCCAGCATTTT. Translated, it gives CASREGGAGQPQHF.

The sample holds many counts of this clonotype. The CDR3 spells CASSKDRVGGYTF. The DNA for the CDR3 is TGCGCCAGCAGCAAGGACAGGGTGGGAGGCTACACCTTC. The chain employs TRBV5-1 and TRBJ1-2; TRBD1 matches 8 bases. The CDR3 spans 13 residues. Germline CDR1 and CDR2: SGHRS and YFSETQ. Trimming cost V 4 bases and J 8 bases; bases outside gene matches: 7.

This clonotype occurred many times. The rearrangement joins TRBV7-9 to TRBJ1-2; possibly TRBD1 for D (5 bases). V dropped 5 bases and J dropped 3 bases, with 25 bases sitting between them. The V gene's germline CDR1 is SEHNR and CDR2 FQNEAQ (reference sequence). The CDR3 has 18 residues. CDR3 loop: CASSNHFPGPLDDYGYTF. The CDR3 region has the DNA TGTGCCAGCAGCAACCACTTCCCGGGACCCCTGGACGACTATGGCTACACCTTC.

In this sample, this clonotype turned up many times. The J gene is TRBJ2-3, the V gene TRBV20-1; D is possibly TRBD1 or TRBD2 (5 bases each). The germline V gene encodes CDR1 DFQATT and CDR2 SNEGSKA (reference sequence). The CDR3 loop spans 17 amino acids. V was pared by 6 bases and J by 0 bases, with 22 bases between. The CDR3 region is CSALGKGPPASTDTQYF. The CDR3 nucleotides read TGCAGTGCCCTAGGGAAGGGACCCCCCGCTAGCACAGATACGCAGTATTTT.

This clonotype was observed many times. The V and J genes are TRBV20-1 and TRBJ1-6; D is ambiguous. Germline CDR1 reads DFQATT; CDR2 reads SNEGSKA (reference sequence). V gave up 5 bases and J gave up 7 bases, with 18 bases separating them. The CDR3 is 15 amino acids. In DNA form, the CDR3 reads TGCAGTGCTCCCCTTCGGCAGCGAGGCAATTCACCCCTCCACTTT. This encodes CSAPLRQRGNSPLHF.

The J gene is TRBJ2-7, the V gene TRBV2; 7 positions match TRBD1. Losses at the gene ends were 7 bases for V and 1 base for J; bases not matched to a gene: 7. The CDR3 loop spans 14 amino acids. The germline V gene encodes CDR1 SNHLY and CDR2 FYNNEI. The CDR3 is CASKNRDSSYEQYF. The CDR3 DNA follows: TGTGCCAGCAAGAACCGGGACAGTTCCTACGAGCAGTACTTC.

This clonotype was counted at least ten times. The genes are TRBV12-3 or TRBV12-4 and TRBJ2-5, with 8 bases aligning to TRBD1. CDR3 size: 13 residues. The V and J ends lost 3 bases and 5 bases, in that order; junction bases with no gene match: 2. The CDR3 spells CASSFDRGETQYF. The DNA of the CDR3 is TGTGCCAGCAGTTTCGACAGGGGCGAGACCCAGTACTTC.

This clonotype occurred many times. This sequence joins TRBV9 and TRBJ1-1; tentatively, D is TRBD1 (6 bases). Trimming took off 2 bases at V and 3 bases at J, with 8 bases between the two ends. The germline V gene has CDR1 SGDLS and CDR2 YYNGEE. The length of the CDR3 is 13 residues. The CDR3: CASSVGGHTEAFF. The CDR3, as DNA: TGTGCCAGCAGCGTTGGGGGGCACACTGAAGCTTTCTTT.

The sample holds a few counts of this clonotype. V is TRBV12-3 or TRBV12-4 and J is TRBJ1-2; 7 bases are shared with TRBD1. Losses at the gene ends were 5 bases for V and 4 bases for J; bases not matched to a gene: 13. The CDR3 is made up of 16 amino acids. The DNA of the CDR3 is TGTGCCAGCAGTCCCTTGACAGGGAGCCTAACCTATGGCTACACCTTC. Translating gives CASSPLTGSLTYGYTF.

This clonotype was seen at least ten times. The rearrangement joins TRBV4-1 to TRBJ2-7; TRBD1 agrees at 8 bases. J was trimmed by 2 bases and V by 6 bases; bases with no gene match: 9. This CDR3 contains 15 residues. Looked up from germline, CDR1 is MGHRA and CDR2 is YSYEKL. In DNA form, the CDR3 reads TGCGCCAGCAGAGAAGCCCAGACAGGGGCCTACGAGCAGTACTTC. Translating it yields CASREAQTGAYEQYF.

This clonotype was found many times. V gene TRBV4-1 combines with J gene TRBJ1-5; D not certain. Trimming took 1 base from V and 0 from J, leaving 10 bases between them. Germline V lookup: CDR1 MGHRA, CDR2 YSYEKL. The CDR3 spans 16 residues. CDR3 residues: CASSQAGIPSNQPQHF. Here the CDR3 DNA reads TGCGCCAGCAGCCAAGCCGGCATCCCTAGCAATCAGCCCCAGCATTTT.

This clonotype was seen many times. J is TRBJ2-1 and V is TRBV5-1, with D perhaps TRBD1 (7 bases). CDR3 length: 15 amino acids. V gave up 4 bases and J gave up 1 base, with 12 bases separating them. CDR1 and CDR2 from the germline V gene are SGHRS and YFSETQ. The DNA for the CDR3 is TGCGCCAGCAGCATGGAGGGACAGTCCTACAATGAGCAGTTCTTC. Translation: CASSMEGQSYNEQFF.

The sample holds many counts of this clonotype. The chain is built from TRBV7-8 and TRBJ1-6; tentatively, D is TRBD1 (5 bases). The CDR3 covers 14 residues. Trimming took 5 bases from V and 9 from J, leaving 14 bases between them. In germline, CDR1 is SGHVS, CDR2 FQNEAQ. For the CDR3, the DNA is TGTGCCAGCAGCCTCCTGGGGGGAGGTTCACCCCTCCACTTT. It yields the protein CASSLLGGGSPLHF.

This clonotype was seen many times. This sequence joins TRBV24-1 and TRBJ2-1; D is perhaps TRBD1 (6 bases). This CDR3 has 16 amino acids. Trimming took 3 bases from V and 0 from J, leaving 11 bases between them. Looked up from germline, CDR1 is KGHDR and CDR2 is SFDVKD. CDR3 in DNA: TGTGCCACCAGTGATCCCGGGACACCCTCCTACAATGAGCAGTTCTTC. Its translation is CATSDPGTPSYNEQFF.

This clonotype was observed at least ten times. The chain joins TRBV11-2 to TRBJ1-3; D is undetermined. Germline V gene sequence: CDR1 SGHAT, CDR2 FQNNGV. This CDR3 has 14 amino acids. The V gene lost 4 bases and the J gene lost 0 bases, with 7 bases spanning the gap. CDR3 bases: TGTGCCAGCAGCTCAATAGGCTCTGGAAACACCATATATTTT. It specifies CASSSIGSGNTIYF.